This entry features one T cell receptor (beta chain) sequence. The clone's antigen remains unknown. No base quality values were provided; no much bigger clone lies one nucleotide off. TCRbeta CDR3 regions were amplified from genomic DNA using the immunoSEQ Assay, a bias-controlled multiplex PCR. The paper's data handling went like this. Within the assay, amplification of reference gene primers was used to estimate how many nucleated cells each sample contained. To quantify the absolute abundance of each unique TCRbeta CDR3 rearrangement, sequence reads were collapsed and filtered. For each sample, productive Simpson clonality was calculated by taking the square root of Simpson's diversity index across productive rearrangements. TCRdb mirrors the immuneACCESS table, restricted to in-frame sequences. Some clones are absent from its copies; in checked studies, under half trace to an unresolved V gene, and the reason for the others is unknown. That table is the source of V, J and clone size, and D and trimming were worked out from the DNA. In all, the sample holds 75,000 to 100,000 clones, and around 88% of those were seen once. The top ten clonotypes cover roughly 1.7% of the sample.

This record belongs to a study of blood T cell repertoires in COVID-19 (dated by TCRdb to 2020 to 2022). Regarding the study in general: The collaborator samples originated in the United States, Italy and Spain and spanned the acute and convalescent phases of COVID-19. The samples were drawn from the first 160 participants of the ongoing ImmuneRACE study and from 1,200 or so subjects provided by 6 global collaborators. Deeply sampled blood TCRbeta repertoires from subjects exposed to, actively infected with, or recovered from COVID-19 were included in the dataset. The sample metadata nearly always contained a de-identified subject ID, COVID-19 status, age in years and sex. A freely available public database, intended as a resource for researchers studying the immune response to SARS-CoV-2, is where the repertoires were released. The material from the prospective study consisted of cDNA or gDNA derived from T cells, B-cell-depleted T cells, or PBMCs. Where available, HLA class I and class II types were taken from metadata supplied by the sample provider and were not determined by assay-based typing. Beyond this particular receptor, the publication reports: How much clinical and demographic metadata was included differed by source and by participant, and the metadata was provided uncurated.

Each collaborating institution followed its own protocols to collect whole blood in K2EDTA tubes. For TCRbeta analysis, collaborators shipped samples as frozen whole blood, isolated PBMCs, or DNA extracted from either of those sample types. The CDR3 holds 13 amino acids from the cysteine to the phenylalanine. CDR3 DNA is the only sequence kept; it has 39 bases, read in frame from the first base. The receptor was isolated from an elderly man with acute or convalescent COVID-19. Sequencing was performed on peripheral blood. The rearranged chain carries TRBV21-1 and TRBJ2-7; the table's D call, TRBD2, was not checked against the DNA. TRBV21-1 is tagged as a pseudogene. The sequenced DNA is TGTGCCAGCAGACGGGACTTGACCTACGAGCAGTACTTC. The resulting protein is CASRRDLTYEQYF.